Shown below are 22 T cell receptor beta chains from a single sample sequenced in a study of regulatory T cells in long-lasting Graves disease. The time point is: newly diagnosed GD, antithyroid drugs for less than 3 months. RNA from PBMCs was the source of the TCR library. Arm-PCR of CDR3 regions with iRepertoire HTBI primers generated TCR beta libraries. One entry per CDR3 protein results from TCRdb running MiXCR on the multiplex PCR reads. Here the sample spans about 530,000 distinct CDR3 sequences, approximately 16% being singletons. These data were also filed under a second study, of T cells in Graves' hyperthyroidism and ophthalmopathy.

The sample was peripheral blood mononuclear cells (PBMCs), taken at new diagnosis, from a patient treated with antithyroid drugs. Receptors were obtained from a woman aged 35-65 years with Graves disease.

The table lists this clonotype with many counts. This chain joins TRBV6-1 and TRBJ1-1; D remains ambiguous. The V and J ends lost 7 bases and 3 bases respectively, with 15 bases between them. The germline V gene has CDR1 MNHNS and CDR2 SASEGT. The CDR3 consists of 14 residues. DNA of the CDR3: TGTGCCAGCAAGGAACGCCCAGCCGACACTGAAGCTTTCTTT. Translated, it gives CASKERPADTEAFF.

The CDR3 DNA sequence: TGTGCCAGCAAGGGGCCCCTTAATGAAAAACTGTTTTTT. Its translation: CASKGPLNEKLFF. This rearrangement joins TRBV28 to TRBJ1-4, with a weak D call TRBD1 (5 bases). CDR1 and CDR2 from the germline V gene are MDHEN and SYDVKM. This CDR3 comprises 13 residues. The V end was cut by 7 bases, the J end by 4 bases, with 10 bases between.

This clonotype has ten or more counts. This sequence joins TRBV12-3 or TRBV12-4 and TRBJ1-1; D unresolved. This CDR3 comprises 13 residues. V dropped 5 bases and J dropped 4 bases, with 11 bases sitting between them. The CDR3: CASSRAIGTEAFF. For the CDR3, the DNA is TGTGCCAGCAGTCGAGCTATAGGCACTGAAGCTTTCTTT.

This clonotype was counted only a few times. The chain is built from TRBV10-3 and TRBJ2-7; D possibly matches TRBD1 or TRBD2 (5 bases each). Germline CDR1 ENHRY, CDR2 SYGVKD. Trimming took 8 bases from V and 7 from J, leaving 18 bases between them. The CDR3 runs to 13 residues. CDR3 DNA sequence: TGTGCCATCGCGCCGGGGAGTGAGGGGGAGCAGTACTTC. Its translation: CAIAPGSEGEQYF.

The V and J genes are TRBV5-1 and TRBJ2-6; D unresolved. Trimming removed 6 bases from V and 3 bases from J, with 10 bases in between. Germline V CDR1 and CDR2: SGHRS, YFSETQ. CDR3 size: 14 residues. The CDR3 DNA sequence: TGCGCCAGCACTTCCGCGGATGGGGCCAACGTCCTGACTTTC. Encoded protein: CASTSADGANVLTF.

CDR3 in amino acids: CASSAGTSGRSTDTQYF. The CDR3 nucleotides read TGTGCCAGCAGCGCCGGGACTAGCGGGCGAAGCACAGATACGCAGTATTTT. The rearrangement uses TRBV7-9 and TRBJ2-3; the match to TRBD2 covers 12 bases. Trimming cost V 5 bases and J 0 bases; bases outside gene matches: 6. The CDR3 has 17 amino acids. Germline CDR1 reads SEHNR; CDR2 reads FQNEAQ (reference sequence).

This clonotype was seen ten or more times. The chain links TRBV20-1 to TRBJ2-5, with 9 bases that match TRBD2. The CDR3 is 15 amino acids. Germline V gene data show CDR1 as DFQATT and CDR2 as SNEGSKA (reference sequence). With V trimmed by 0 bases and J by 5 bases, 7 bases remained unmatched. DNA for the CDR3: TGCAGTGCTAGAGATCGGATAGCGGGGGCGGAGACCCAGTACTTC. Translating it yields CSARDRIAGAETQYF.

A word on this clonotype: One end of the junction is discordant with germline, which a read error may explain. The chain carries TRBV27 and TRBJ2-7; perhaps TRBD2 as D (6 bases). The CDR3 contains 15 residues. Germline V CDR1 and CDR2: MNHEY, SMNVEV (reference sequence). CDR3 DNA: TGTGCCGGCAGTTCCACCCCGGACTACTCCTACGAGCAGTACTTC. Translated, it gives CAGSSTPDYSYEQYF.

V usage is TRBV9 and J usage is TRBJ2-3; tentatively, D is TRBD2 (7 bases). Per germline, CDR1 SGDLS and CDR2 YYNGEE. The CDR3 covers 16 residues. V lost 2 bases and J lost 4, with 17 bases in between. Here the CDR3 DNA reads TGTGCCAGCAGCGTGGGGGGGGGGCTTAGCGCAGATACGCAGTATTTT. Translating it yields CASSVGGGLSADTQYF. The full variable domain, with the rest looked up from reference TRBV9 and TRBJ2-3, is DSGVTQTPKHLITATGQRVTLRCSPRSGDLSVYWYQQSLDQGLQFLIQYYNGEERAKGNILERFSAQQFPDLHSELNLSSLELGDSALYFCASSVGGGLSADTQYFGPGTRLTVL.

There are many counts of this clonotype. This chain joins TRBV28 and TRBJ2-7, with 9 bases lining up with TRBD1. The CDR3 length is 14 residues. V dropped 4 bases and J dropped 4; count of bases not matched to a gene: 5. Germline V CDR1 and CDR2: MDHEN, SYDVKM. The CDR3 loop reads CASSSVGTGYEQYF. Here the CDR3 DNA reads TGTGCCAGCAGTTCAGTCGGGACAGGGTACGAGCAGTACTTC.

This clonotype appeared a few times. The CDR3 bases are TGTGCCAGCAGTGAAGAGTGGATGAACACTGAAGCTTTCTTT. Protein sequence: CASSEEWMNTEAFF. The chain carries TRBV6-1 and TRBJ1-1; D unclear. This CDR3 is 14 amino acids long. V dropped 1 base and J dropped 0 bases, with 6 bases sitting between them. CDR1 is MNHNS and CDR2 is SASEGT in the germline V gene.

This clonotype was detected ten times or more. The CDR3 here is CASSLGLVPYNEQFF. CDR3 bases: TGTGCCAGCAGTTTGGGGCTAGTACCCTACAATGAGCAGTTCTTC. The rearrangement joins TRBV28 to TRBJ2-1, with D possibly matching TRBD1 (5 bases). Germline V gives CDR1 MDHEN, CDR2 SYDVKM. The V gene lost 3 bases and the J gene lost 2 bases, with 11 bases spanning the gap. The CDR3 runs to 15 residues.

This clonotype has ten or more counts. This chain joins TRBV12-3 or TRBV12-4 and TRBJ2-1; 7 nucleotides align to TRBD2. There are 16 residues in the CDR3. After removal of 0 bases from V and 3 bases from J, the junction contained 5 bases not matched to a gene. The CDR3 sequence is CASSLAGGTNYNEQFF. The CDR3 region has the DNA TGTGCCAGCAGTTTAGCGGGGGGGACGAACTACAATGAGCAGTTCTTC.

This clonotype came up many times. CDR3 residues: CASSRQGAYGYTF. The CDR3 DNA follows: TGTGCCAGCAGCCGGCAGGGCGCCTATGGCTACACCTTC. This chain joins TRBV12-3 or TRBV12-4 and TRBJ1-2, with D maybe TRBD1 (5 bases). The V and J ends lost 6 bases and 4 bases respectively, with 12 bases between them. The CDR3 has 13 residues.

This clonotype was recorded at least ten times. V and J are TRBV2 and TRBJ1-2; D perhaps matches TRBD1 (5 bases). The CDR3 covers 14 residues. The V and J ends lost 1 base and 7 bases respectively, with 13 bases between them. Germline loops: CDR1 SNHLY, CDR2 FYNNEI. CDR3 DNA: TGTGCCAGCAGTGAAGTGGGGGGATCTGCTGGCTACACCTTC. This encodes CASSEVGGSAGYTF.

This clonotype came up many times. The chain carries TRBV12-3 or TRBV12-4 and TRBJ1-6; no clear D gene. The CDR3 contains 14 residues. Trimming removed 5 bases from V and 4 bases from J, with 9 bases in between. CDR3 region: CASSPEIYNSPLHF. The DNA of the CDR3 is TGTGCCAGCAGTCCTGAAATATATAATTCACCCCTCCACTTT.

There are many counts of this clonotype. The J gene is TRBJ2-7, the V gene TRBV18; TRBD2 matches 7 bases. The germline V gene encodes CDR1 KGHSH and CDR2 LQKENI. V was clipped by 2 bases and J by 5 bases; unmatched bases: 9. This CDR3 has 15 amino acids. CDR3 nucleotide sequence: TGTGCCAGCTCACCAGCGGCGGGGGAACAGAACGAGCAGTACTTC. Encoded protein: CASSPAAGEQNEQYF.

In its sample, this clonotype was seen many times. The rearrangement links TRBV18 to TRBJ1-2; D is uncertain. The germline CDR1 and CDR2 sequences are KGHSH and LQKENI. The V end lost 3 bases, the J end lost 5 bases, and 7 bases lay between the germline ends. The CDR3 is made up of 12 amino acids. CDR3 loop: CASSPNFYGYTF. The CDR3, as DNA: TGTGCCAGCTCACCTAATTTTTATGGCTACACCTTC.

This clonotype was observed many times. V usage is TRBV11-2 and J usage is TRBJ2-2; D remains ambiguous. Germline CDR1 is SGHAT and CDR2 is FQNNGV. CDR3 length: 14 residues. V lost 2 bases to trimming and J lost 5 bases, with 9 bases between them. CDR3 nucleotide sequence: TGTGCCAGCAGCTTAAATTGGTATACCGGGGAGCTGTTTTTT. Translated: CASSLNWYTGELFF.

The CDR3, as DNA: TGTGCCAGCGTCGGGACTACTGGCACAGATACGCAGTATTTT. This codes for CASVGTTGTDTQYF. This chain links TRBV28 with TRBJ2-3, with 7 bases identical to TRBD2. Germline V gene sequence: CDR1 MDHEN, CDR2 SYDVKM. CDR3 length: 14 residues. The V segment lost 8 bases and the J segment 1 base; nucleotides outside the gene matches: 6. Using reference TRBV28 and TRBJ2-3 for the parts outside the CDR3, the full variable domain is DVKVTQSSRYLVKRTGEKVFLECVQDMDHENMFWYRQDPGLGLRLIYFSYDVKMKEKGDIPEGYSVSREKKERFSLILESASTNQTSMYLCASVGTTGTDTQYFGPGTRLTVL.

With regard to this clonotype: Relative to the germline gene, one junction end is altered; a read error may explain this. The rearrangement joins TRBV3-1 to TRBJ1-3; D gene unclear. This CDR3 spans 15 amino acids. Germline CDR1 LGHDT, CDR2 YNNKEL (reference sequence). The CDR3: CANSQELVSGNTIYF. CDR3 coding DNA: TGTGCCAACAGCCAAGAGTTGGTCTCTGGAAACACCATATATTTT.

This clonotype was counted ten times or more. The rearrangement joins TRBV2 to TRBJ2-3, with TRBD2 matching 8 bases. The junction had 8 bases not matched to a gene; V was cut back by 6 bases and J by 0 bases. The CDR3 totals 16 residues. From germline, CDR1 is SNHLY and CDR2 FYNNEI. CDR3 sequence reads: CASSAPLAGSTDTQYF. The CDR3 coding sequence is TGTGCCAGCAGCGCCCCCCTAGCGGGCAGCACAGATACGCAGTATTTT.